This T cell receptor beta chain appears in the sequencing data of a study of OX40 agonist ivuxolimab in advanced cancers. About the study: Melanoma, hepatocellular carcinoma, head and neck or renal cell cancer occurred in dose-escalation patients.

Overall study results and limits: Partial responders treated at 0.1-3.0 mg/kg exhibited clonal expansion among the lowest measured. Certain nonresponders likewise exhibited a low normalized T-cell clonal expansion.

Produced via immunoSEQ multiplex PCR; TCRdb's table is partial and in-frame only. The data show 75,000 to 100,000 clones, about four fifths seen once. With baseline, cycle 4 day 1, and cycle 7 day 1 as timepoints, blood was sampled. This clone is a singleton in its sample. Its matching antigen is unknown. The sample here was CD4+ or CD8+ T cells sorted from blood, taken in a trial of the OX40 agonist ivuxolimab. The TCR originated in an adult with an advanced solid tumor such as melanoma, head and neck, liver or kidney cancer.

The CDR3 sequence: CASSPRGAGNYGYTF. The CDR3 DNA is TGTGCCAGCAGCCCTCGGGGGGCGGGTAACTATGGCTACACCTTC. V and J are TRBV28 and TRBJ1-2; a weak D match, TRBD1 (6 bases). Between the trimmed V and J ends, which lost 6 bases and 1 base, there was a span of 15 bases. This CDR3 has 15 residues. Germline values: CDR1 MDHEN, CDR2 SYDVKM.